A single sample is the source of the 29 T cell receptor beta chains below, sequenced in a study of blood T cells in healthy people across ages. A second 7 to 11 cycle PCR used barcoded and J-beta primers. MiXCR was run by TCRdb on the 5' RACE reads, yielding one entry per CDR3 protein. The data hold approximately 600,000 distinct CDR3 sequences, with 58% observed a single time. The sequenced sample was blood. These receptors came from a man aged 55 to 70 in good health.

This clonotype is classed as medium-sized. The rearrangement uses TRBV7-2 and TRBJ1-2; the D is unclear. Germline-derived CDR1 and CDR2 are SGHTA and FQGNSA. Trimming took off 1 base at V and 8 bases at J, with 17 bases between the two ends. The CDR3 is made up of 15 amino acids. CDR3 sequence (DNA): TGTGCCAGCAGCTTAGTCGGCGGCAGCCTTGCGGGCTACACCTTC. Its protein product is CASSLVGGSLAGYTF.

The chain carries TRBV6-5 and TRBJ1-1; D gene ambiguous. This CDR3 contains 13 residues. The germline V gene has CDR1 MNHEY and CDR2 SVGAGI. Between the trimmed V and J ends, which lost 7 bases and 1 base, there was a span of 10 bases. CDR3 in amino acids: CASKGTTNTEAFF. The CDR3 region has the DNA TGTGCCAGCAAGGGTACCACGAACACTGAAGCTTTCTTT.

This chain joins TRBV25-1 and TRBJ2-7; possible D gene TRBD1, 5 bases. The CDR3 consists of 13 residues. V lost 9 bases and J 4 bases, leaving 16 bases between the germline ends. Per the germline V gene, CDR1 is MGHDK and CDR2 is SYGVNS. In nucleotides, the CDR3 is TGTGCCAGAAGTAACAGGTTCGCTTACGAGCAGTACTTC. The encoded protein is CARSNRFAYEQYF.

This clonotype appeared once. The rearrangement uses TRBV2 and TRBJ2-2, with TRBD2 matching over 7 bases. CDR3 length: 13 amino acids. The V gene end was trimmed by 6 bases and the J gene end by 6 bases; junction bases not matched to a gene: 4. Germline CDR1 is SNHLY and CDR2 is FYNNEI. CDR3 protein: CASSPLAAGELFF. Written as DNA, the CDR3 is TGTGCCAGCAGCCCCCTAGCGGCCGGGGAGCTGTTTTTT.

This clonotype was seen only once. This chain uses TRBV5-5 with TRBJ2-3; D perhaps matches TRBD2 (6 bases). Germline CDR1 is SGHKS and CDR2 is YYEKEE (reference sequence). V dropped 4 bases and J dropped 0 bases, with 12 bases sitting between them. The CDR3 totals 15 residues. The CDR3 protein is CASSVAGTSTDTQYF. CDR3 DNA sequence: TGTGCCAGCAGCGTCGCCGGGACTAGCACAGATACGCAGTATTTT.

This clonotype was seen a few times. The rearrangement joins TRBV29-1 to TRBJ2-5, with 8 bases identical to TRBD1. This CDR3 region has 12 residues. With 6 bases clipped from V and 5 bases from J, the junction kept 5 bases outside the gene matches. Germline V gene sequence: CDR1 SQVTM, CDR2 ANQGSEA. For the CDR3, the DNA is TGCAGCGTCGCAGGGGGCCGGGAGACCCAGTACTTC. Encoded protein: CSVAGGRETQYF.

The chain has TRBV29-1 and TRBJ1-2; 10 nucleotides agree with TRBD1. The germline CDR1 and CDR2 sequences are SQVTM and ANQGSEA. The CDR3 totals 13 residues. The V and J ends lost 6 bases and 7 bases, in that order; junction bases with no gene match: 8. The DNA of the CDR3 is TGCAGCGTCGACCGGGACAGGGGTTCTGGCTACACCTTC. This sequence encodes CSVDRDRGSGYTF.

The chain recombines TRBV28 with TRBJ1-5; 7 nucleotides agree with TRBD1. With V trimmed by 2 bases and J by 5 bases, 6 bases remained unmatched. CDR3 length: 15 amino acids. Germline V gene sequence: CDR1 MDHEN, CDR2 SYDVKM. The CDR3 here is CASSLRTGSHQPQHF. CDR3 sequence (DNA): TGTGCCAGCAGTTTAAGGACAGGATCCCATCAGCCCCAGCATTTT.

This clonotype has just a few counts. The CDR3 is CASSLNLGQETQYF. For the CDR3, the DNA is TGCGCCAGCAGCTTGAACCTAGGACAAGAGACCCAGTACTTC. The rearrangement joins TRBV5-1 to TRBJ2-5, with D unresolved. Germline CDR1 SGHRS, CDR2 YFSETQ. This CDR3 spans 14 amino acids. V lost 1 base and J 2 bases, leaving 9 bases between the germline ends.

The chain couples TRBV5-1 to TRBJ2-2; D is perhaps TRBD1 or TRBD2 (6 bases each). V was clipped by 0 bases and J by 1 base, with 10 bases between them. Germline V gives CDR1 SGHRS, CDR2 YFSETQ. The CDR3 runs 16 residues. CDR3 region: CASSLGGAMNTGELFF. The CDR3 bases are TGCGCCAGCAGCTTGGGGGGGGCCATGAACACCGGGGAGCTGTTTTTT.

This clonotype was counted ten times or more. The DNA of the CDR3 is TGCGCCAGCAGCCAAGGTAAACTTTACGAGCAGTACTTC. Its translation is CASSQGKLYEQYF. J is TRBJ2-7 and V is TRBV4-1; D remains unclear. The V gene lost 1 base and the J gene lost 4 bases, with 8 bases spanning the gap. This CDR3 is built from 13 residues. CDR1 MGHRA and CDR2 YSYEKL come from the germline V gene.

This clonotype was observed a handful of times. The V gene is TRBV4-1, the J gene TRBJ2-6; D may correspond to TRBD1 or TRBD2 (6 bases each). The germline gives CDR1 MGHRA, CDR2 YSYEKL. Trimming left V 1 base short and J 4 bases short, with 11 bases between. The CDR3 has 16 residues. In DNA, the CDR3 is TGCGCCAGCAGCCAAGTCACGGGGGCCGGGGCCAACGTCCTGACTTTC. Translated, it gives CASSQVTGAGANVLTF.

This clonotype was observed a single time. The CDR3 sequence is CASSLGTSDETQYF. In DNA form, the CDR3 reads TGCGCCAGCAGCTTGGGGACTAGCGACGAGACCCAGTACTTC. The chain uses TRBV5-1 and TRBJ2-4, with 9 positions matching TRBD2. The J call may be in error: the DNA end matches TRBJ2-5 better. Per germline, CDR1 SGHRS and CDR2 YFSETQ. This CDR3 region has 14 residues.

V and J are TRBV3-1 and TRBJ2-1; TRBD2 agrees at 13 bases. Germline CDR1 LGHDT, CDR2 YNNKEL (reference sequence). The CDR3 covers 18 residues. V gave up 0 bases and J gave up 5 bases; unmatched junction bases: 7. In DNA form, the CDR3 reads TGTGCCAGCAGCCAAGATAACCTCGGGACTAGCGGGGACAATGAGCAGTTCTTC. Translating gives CASSQDNLGTSGDNEQFF.

The table lists this clonotype with a few counts. V gene TRBV20-1 combines with J gene TRBJ2-1; 8 bases match TRBD2. The germline gives CDR1 DFQATT, CDR2 SNEGSKA (reference sequence). V gave up 6 bases and J gave up 8 bases; unmatched junction bases: 12. This CDR3 spans 14 amino acids. The CDR3 bases are TGCAGTGCCCCGGGGGAGCGGGGGATCTATGAGCAGTTCTTC. This translates into CSAPGERGIYEQFF.

This clonotype was recorded a few times. The V and J genes are TRBV29-1 and TRBJ2-5, with 8 bases that match TRBD2. The CDR3 is 14 residues long. The germline V gene encodes CDR1 SQVTM and CDR2 ANQGSEA. The ends lost 3 bases at V and 1 base at J; junction bases unmatched: 4. The CDR3 region is CSVDRAGVQETQYF. The CDR3 DNA follows: TGCAGCGTTGATCGAGCGGGGGTCCAAGAGACCCAGTACTTC. Combining the CDR3 with reference TRBV29-1 and TRBJ2-5 gives the whole variable domain SAVISQKPSRDICQRGTSLTIQCQVDSQVTMMFWYRQQPGQSLTLIATANQGSEATYESGFVIDKFPISRPNLTFSTLTVSNMSPEDSSIYLCSVDRAGVQETQYFGPGTRLLVL.

To note about this clonotype: Relative to the germline gene, one junction end is altered; a read error may explain this. The chain carries TRBV27 and TRBJ1-2; D gene uncertain. Germline loops: CDR1 MNHEY, CDR2 SMNVEV (reference sequence). This CDR3 spans 13 amino acids. The CDR3 DNA sequence: TGTGCCAGCAGTTCCGTCAACGCCTATAGCTACACCTTC. Translated: CASSSVNAYSYTF.

The V gene is TRBV5-1, the J gene TRBJ2-3; TRBD1 is a possible D gene (5 bases). Per the germline V gene, CDR1 is SGHRS and CDR2 is YFSETQ. With 5 bases removed from V and 2 bases from J, the gap between germline ends came to 15 bases. The CDR3 is made up of 15 amino acids. CDR3 region: CASRPQGPSTDTQYF. CDR3 bases: TGCGCCAGCAGACCCCAGGGCCCCTCCACAGATACGCAGTATTTT.

As regards this clonotype: A read error may produce the germline difference seen at one junction end. The gene calls are TRBV12-3 or TRBV12-4 and TRBJ2-5; a weak D match, TRBD1 (5 bases). This CDR3 is 14 amino acids long. CDR3 loop: CASIDGADQGTQYF. For the CDR3, the DNA is TGTGCCAGCATCGATGGGGCGGACCAAGGGACCCAGTACTTC.

V and J are TRBV27 and TRBJ2-4; possibly TRBD1 for D (5 bases). The J call may be faulty, since TRBJ2-7 better matches the DNA end. Germline CDR1 is MNHEY and CDR2 is SMNVEV (reference sequence). CDR3 length equals 13 residues. The CDR3, as DNA: TGTGCCAGCAGGCCGGACATCCGATACGAGCAGTACTTC. Its protein product is CASRPDIRYEQYF.

The V call is TRBV2, the J call TRBJ2-4; no firm D call. The CDR3 spans 11 residues. Trimming cost V 2 bases and J 13 bases, with 9 bases left between them. CDR1 and CDR2 from the germline V gene are SNHLY and FYNNEI. The CDR3 region has the DNA TGTGCCAGCAGTGAAAACTTCAAGCAGTACTTC. It codes for CASSENFKQYF.

This clonotype was recorded a few times. This rearrangement joins TRBV20-1 to TRBJ2-1; TRBD2 matches at 9 bases. Per the germline V gene, CDR1 is DFQATT and CDR2 is SNEGSKA (reference sequence). The CDR3 length is 15 residues. V was clipped by 5 bases and J by 4 bases; unmatched bases: 9. Written as DNA, the CDR3 is TGCAGTGCTCTGGCGGGGGGGCCGAGTTACAATGAGCAGTTCTTC. Translation gives CSALAGGPSYNEQFF.

This chain joins TRBV7-2 and TRBJ2-7; 10 nucleotides line up with TRBD2. Germline trimming cut 7 bases from V and 3 bases from J; bases unmatched to any gene: 9. The CDR3 length is 15 residues. CDR1 and CDR2 from the germline V gene are SGHTA and FQGNSA. The CDR3, as DNA: TGTGCCAGCACCATAGCCGGGACTAGCGACTACGAGCAGTACTTC. Translation gives CASTIAGTSDYEQYF.

The rearrangement joins TRBV2 to TRBJ1-1, with D maybe TRBD1 (5 bases). The germline V gene has CDR1 SNHLY and CDR2 FYNNEI. This CDR3 contains 15 residues. Trimming took 6 bases from V and 1 from J, leaving 15 bases between them. CDR3: CASRVRGLENTEAFF. In nucleotides, the CDR3 is TGTGCCAGCAGGGTGAGGGGATTGGAGAACACTGAAGCTTTCTTT. Combining the CDR3 with reference TRBV2 and TRBJ1-1 gives the whole variable domain EPEVTQTPSHQVTQMGQEVILRCVPISNHLYFYWYRQILGQKVEFLVSFYNNEISEKSEIFDDQFSVERPDGSNFTLKIRSTKLEDSAMYFCASRVRGLENTEAFFGQGTRLTVV.

J is TRBJ2-1 and V is TRBV3-1; D possibly uses TRBD1 or TRBD2 (5 bases each). V shed 1 base and J shed 7 bases, with 11 bases lying between them. Germline assignment: CDR1 LGHDT and CDR2 YNNKEL (reference sequence). CDR3 size: 14 residues. In nucleotides, the CDR3 is TGTGCCAGCAGCCAAGTGGTAGGGGAGAATGAGCAGTTCTTC. Its protein product is CASSQVVGENEQFF.

This sequence joins TRBV28 and TRBJ2-3; 11 bases map to TRBD2. V lost 7 bases to trimming and J lost 2 bases; unmatched junction nucleotides: 8. This CDR3 has 16 amino acids. Germline V gene sequence: CDR1 MDHEN, CDR2 SYDVKM. The CDR3 DNA is TGTGCCAGCACCTCTGGGACTAGCGGTTACACAGATACGCAGTATTTT. This encodes CASTSGTSGYTDTQYF.

This sequence joins TRBV6-6 and TRBJ1-5; 9 bases agree with TRBD1. After removal of 7 bases from V and 6 bases from J, the junction contained 7 bases not matched to a gene. The CDR3 is 14 residues long. CDR1 is MNHNY, CDR2 SVGAGI, per germline (reference sequence). In nucleotides, the CDR3 is TGTGCCAGCAACACACAGGGGGCGGGTCAGCCCCAGCATTTT. Translation gives CASNTQGAGQPQHF.

The chain employs TRBV5-1 and TRBJ2-5; 10 bases are shared with TRBD1. The junction had 4 bases not matched to a gene; V was cut back by 0 bases and J by 5 bases. CDR1 is SGHRS and CDR2 is YFSETQ in the germline V gene. The CDR3 sequence is 15 residues long. CDR3 loop: CASSLEGQGHETQYF. In DNA form, the CDR3 reads TGCGCCAGCAGCTTGGAGGGACAGGGGCACGAGACCCAGTACTTC.

The chain recombines TRBV5-6 with TRBJ2-7; perhaps TRBD2 as D (6 bases). This CDR3 region has 16 residues. Germline V gives CDR1 SGHDT, CDR2 YYEEEE. V lost 4 bases to trimming and J lost 0 bases, with 17 bases between them. The CDR3 nucleotides read TGTGCCAGCAGCCCGGGATGGAGGGCTAGCTCCTACGAGCAGTACTTC. This codes for CASSPGWRASSYEQYF. The variable domain in full, with the rest retrieved from reference TRBV5-6 and TRBJ2-7, is DAGVTQSPTHLIKTRGQQVTLRCSPKSGHDTVSWYQQALGQGPQFIFQYYEEEERQRGNFPDRFSGHQFPNYSSELNVNALLLGDSALYLCASSPGWRASSYEQYFGPGTRLTVT.